This entry is about one T cell receptor beta chain. Its matching antigen is unknown. TCRdb's copy holds only in-frame clones and misses some; the assay was immunoSEQ multiplex PCR. The sample has 110,000 to 150,000 clones, around 93% seen once. Germline V gene data show CDR1 as MDHEN and CDR2 as SYDVKM. This CDR3 region has 15 residues. The trim removed 5 bases at V and 2 bases at J, leaving 3 bases unmatched. This record comes from a study of cytomegalovirus exposure and HLA in healthy donors. General study results and limits: Researchers reported that a few CMV-associated chains were confirmed in vitro as CMV antigen-specific. High specificity and sensitivity for cytomegalovirus status were reported for the classifier. Altogether, more than 150 TCR beta chains were recorded as cytomegalovirus-associated.

Among the 120 subjects of the validation cohort, separate from the approximately 670-subject first cohort, were the donors. Sample: PBMCs. The clonotype was recovered from a young man in good health and CMV-seropositive. The chain carries TRBV28 and TRBJ2-7; 13 nucleotides align to TRBD2. The CDR3 region has the DNA TGTGCCAGCAGTACTAGCGGGAGGGTTCCCTACGAGCAGTACTTC. It codes for CASSTSGRVPYEQYF.